This entry features one T cell receptor (beta chain) sequence. Its antigen is still unknown. The sample comes from a study of shared clonotypes between healthy human individuals. General study results and limits: Around 5% was the fraction of naive CD4 clonotypes found shared across a handful of donors. Clonotype sharing among donors was thought likely to change with sequencing depth.

Each sample came from a Caucasian adult donor living in Nashville, Tennessee. The CDR3 spans 14 residues. V lost 5 bases and J lost 6, with 15 bases in between. Germline assignment: CDR1 MNHEY and CDR2 SVGAGI. Deep-level running was used for the assay. The protocol was immunoSEQ multiplex PCR, while the TCRdb copy is restricted to in-frame clones and leaves out a portion. The top ten hold about 0.41% of the sample, which has millions of clones, 85% to 95% seen once. The source is a man between 18 and 35 years old in good health. Some clones in this sample may be carry-over from other donors' samples. This rearrangement joins TRBV6-5 to TRBJ2-3, with a weak D call TRBD2 (5 bases). Sequencing was performed on naive CD4+ T cells from PBMCs. Subset in this sample: CD45RA+ positively selected. Here the CDR3 reads CASSTPGLTDTQYF. In DNA form, the CDR3 reads TGTGCCAGCAGTACTCCGGGGTTGACGGATACGCAGTATTTT.